These T cell receptor beta chains were read from a single sample in a study of cytomegalovirus exposure and HLA in healthy donors. Only in-frame clones appear in the TCRdb table, and some are missing; sequencing was by immunoSEQ multiplex PCR. Here the sample spans around 260,000 clones, 75% to 90% being singletons. The sample taken for sequencing was PBMCs. Every receptor here comes from a girl aged 2-15 years in good health and CMV-seronegative. CDR3s include the opening cysteine and the closing phenylalanine or tryptophan. D genes are given only for firm matches. Expanded clones are given a class, and other clones once, few, many or no size at all.

D	J	V	size	CDR3	DNA
TRBD1	TRBJ2-7	TRBV28	few	CASRPFVQGAYVGEQYF	TGTGCCAGCAGACCTTTCGTGCAGGGGGCTTATGTTGGCGAGCAGTACTTC
.	TRBJ2-5	TRBV6-5	.	CASSYSRGGAQYF	TGTGCCAGCAGTTACTCGCGGGGTGGGGCCCAGTACTTC
.	TRBJ1-6	TRBV11-2	.	CASSSGPGAYYNSPLHF	TGTGCCAGCAGCTCGGGGCCAGGGGCCTACTATAATTCACCCCTCCACTTT
.	TRBJ1-3	TRBV7-2	.	CASSLVGGVGNTIYF	TGTGCCAGCAGCTTAGTGGGAGGGGTTGGAAACACCATATATTTT
.	TRBJ1-5	TRBV18	.	CASSSVRDSNQPQHF	TGTGCCAGCTCATCAGTGCGGGACAGCAATCAGCCCCAGCATTTT
.	TRBJ2-7	TRBV19	.	CASSPSSLAGYEQYF	TGTGCCAGTAGTCCATCTTCTCTCGCGGGCTACGAGCAGTACTTC
.	TRBJ1-5	TRBV19	.	CASSQAGNNQPQHF	TGTGCCAGTAGTCAGGCCGGGAACAATCAGCCCCAGCATTTT
TRBD2	TRBJ2-1	TRBV29-1	once	CSVARRGGQGNEQFF	TGCAGCGTGGCCCGGCGGGGGGGCCAGGGCAATGAGCAGTTCTTC
.	TRBJ1-4	TRBV28	.	CASSTPGLNEKLFF	TGTGCCAGCAGTACGCCTGGACTCAATGAAAAACTGTTTTTT
TRBD1	TRBJ1-5	TRBV6-5	.	CASSEDRNQPQHF	TGTGCCAGCAGTGAGGACAGGAATCAGCCCCAGCATTTT
TRBD2	TRBJ2-7	TRBV5-3	.	CARSRTGGTSGSVNEQYF	TGTGCCAGAAGCCGGACCGGGGGGACTAGCGGGAGTGTCAACGAGCAGTACTTC
.	TRBJ2-5	TRBV7-8	.	CASSLEGVVGGETQYF	TGTGCCAGCAGCTTAGAGGGGGTCGTAGGGGGAGAGACCCAGTACTTC
.	TRBJ1-1	TRBV5-1	.	CASSWDGGPNTEAFF	TGCGCCAGCAGCTGGGACGGGGGGCCGAACACTGAAGCTTTCTTT
TRBD1	TRBJ1-5	TRBV7-2	.	CASSFGQANNQPQHF	TGTGCCAGCAGCTTTGGACAGGCCAACAATCAGCCCCAGCATTTT
.	TRBJ1-6	TRBV7-8	.	CASSLVGSPLHF	TGTGCCAGCAGCTTAGTCGGGTCACCCCTCCACTTT
.	TRBJ1-1	TRBV11-2	.	CASSLQGSTEAFF	TGTGCCAGCAGCTTACAGGGGTCCACTGAAGCTTTCTTT
.	TRBJ1-1	TRBV10-3	.	CAISGVDSRSEAFF	TGTGCCATCAGTGGCGTGGACAGCCGTTCTGAAGCTTTCTTT
.	TRBJ1-2	TRBV9	.	CASSGGDVQANYGYTF	TGTGCCAGCAGCGGCGGGGATGTTCAAGCTAACTATGGCTACACCTTC
.	TRBJ1-2	TRBV9	.	CASSAAGNPHYGYTF	TGTGCCAGCAGCGCCGCCGGGAACCCTCACTATGGCTACACCTTC
TRBD1	TRBJ2-7	TRBV10-3	.	CAIKPGQSYEQYF	TGTGCCATCAAACCGGGACAGTCCTACGAGCAGTACTTC
.	TRBJ2-2	TRBV7-8	once	CASPIWRNTGELFF	TGTGCCAGCCCCATATGGAGAAACACCGGGGAGCTGTTTTTT
TRBD2	TRBJ2-3	TRBV28	.	CASSPGGTESTDTQYF	TGTGCCAGCAGTCCCGGGGGGACGGAAAGCACAGATACGCAGTATTTT
.	TRBJ1-1	TRBV30	.	CAGTGGMNTEAFF	TGTGCTGGGACGGGGGGCATGAACACTGAAGCTTTCTTT
TRBD1	TRBJ1-2	TRBV7-9	.	CATEGQYSYGYTF	TGTGCCACCGAGGGACAGTACTCCTATGGCTACACCTTC
.	TRBJ1-2	TRBV19	.	CASSRPIRAGGYTF	TGTGCCAGTAGCCGCCCTATACGCGCGGGAGGCTACACCTTC
.	TRBJ1-5	TRBV18	once	CASSPPGVGNQPQHF	TGTGCCAGCTCACCGCCGGGGGTGGGCAATCAGCCCCAGCATTTT
.	TRBJ2-1	TRBV6-1	.	CASQYNEQFF	TGTGCCAGCCAATACAATGAGCAGTTCTTC
.	TRBJ1-4	TRBV15	.	CATSREGLPAEKLFF	TGTGCCACCAGCAGAGAGGGCCTGCCTGCTGAAAAACTGTTTTTT
.	TRBJ2-5	TRBV28	few	CASSSGQQETQYF	TGTGCCAGCAGTTCCGGACAACAAGAGACCCAGTACTTC
.	TRBJ2-3	TRBV28	.	CASRPGSRTDTQYF	TGTGCCAGCAGACCCGGGTCCCGCACAGATACGCAGTATTTT
.	TRBJ1-4	TRBV15	.	CATSRARTAEKLFF	TGTGCCACCAGCAGAGCGAGGACAGCTGAAAAACTGTTTTTT
.	TRBJ1-2	TRBV7-8	.	CASFIRYGYTF	TGTGCCAGCTTCATCAGATATGGCTACACCTTC
TRBD1	TRBJ2-7	TRBV10-3	.	CAIRIGRQGDGEQYF	TGTGCCATCAGGATCGGGCGACAGGGGGACGGCGAGCAGTACTTC
.	TRBJ2-7	TRBV9	.	CASSPGGGLNNEQYF	TGTGCCAGCAGCCCCGGCGGGGGCCTCAATAACGAGCAGTACTTC
TRBD1	TRBJ1-4	TRBV5-1	few	CASKSGGAGEKLFF	TGCGCCAGCAAATCAGGGGGCGCAGGGGAAAAACTGTTTTTT
.	TRBJ1-1	TRBV5-1	.	CASSFAGRVEAFF	TGCGCCAGCAGCTTCGCAGGGAGGGTTGAAGCTTTCTTT
.	TRBJ2-1	TRBV13	.	CASSRGYNEQFF	TGTGCCAGCAGCCGGGGTTACAATGAGCAGTTCTTC
TRBD2	TRBJ2-1	TRBV7-2	.	CASSRGSGGRSYNEQFF	TGTGCCAGCAGCCGAGGGAGCGGGGGGCGGTCCTACAATGAGCAGTTCTTC
.	TRBJ2-7	TRBV7-9	.	CASSFLGDRLAYEQYF	TGTGCCAGCAGCTTTCTTGGTGACAGGTTGGCCTACGAGCAGTACTTC
.	TRBJ2-7	TRBV20-1	.	CSATGYNEQYF	TGCAGTGCTACAGGGTACAACGAGCAGTACTTC
TRBD2	TRBJ2-1	TRBV2	.	CASSERALAGGPRPNEQFF	TGTGCCAGCAGTGAAAGGGCACTAGCGGGAGGGCCACGACCCAATGAGCAGTTCTTC
TRBD1	TRBJ2-1	TRBV27	.	CASSLTRDRSCFF	TGTGCCAGCAGTCTCACCAGGGACAGATCTTGCTTCTTC
.	TRBJ1-4	TRBV19	few	CASSIRGSTNEKLFF	TGTGCCAGTAGTATTAGGGGCTCTACTAATGAAAAACTGTTTTTT
.	TRBJ2-7	TRBV11-2	.	CASSLIRSGEQYF	TGTGCCAGCAGCTTAATCCGCTCGGGCGAGCAGTACTTC
TRBD2	TRBJ2-5	TRBV15	few	CATSRDIGSGGPQETQYF	TGTGCCACCAGCAGAGATATCGGGTCGGGAGGGCCGCAGGAGACCCAGTACTTC
.	TRBJ1-6	TRBV28	.	CASSRRGSYLYNSPLHF	TGTGCCAGCAGTAGGCGGGGTTCCTATCTGTATAATTCACCCCTCCACTTT
.	TRBJ2-2	TRBV21-1	.	CASSKGLAGETGELFF	TGTGCCAGCAGCAAGGGCCTAGCGGGAGAGACCGGGGAGCTGTTTTTT
.	TRBJ2-7	TRBV18	.	CASSNRDSYEQYF	TGTGCCAGCTCAAACCGGGATTCCTACGAGCAGTACTTC
.	TRBJ2-7	TRBV28	.	CASSITGLGEQYF	TGTGCCAGCAGCATAACAGGGTTGGGAGAGCAGTACTTC
TRBD2	TRBJ2-1	TRBV5-3	few	CARSLSLGLAGDEQFF	TGTGCCAGAAGCTTATCCTTGGGACTAGCGGGTGATGAGCAGTTCTTC
.	TRBJ1-6	TRBV10-3	.	CAIQTGTSNSPLHF	TGTGCCATCCAGACGGGGACAAGTAATTCACCCCTCCACTTT
.	TRBJ1-5	TRBV27	.	CASSFTQGQPQHF	TGTGCCAGCAGTTTCACCCAGGGACAGCCCCAGCATTTT
TRBD2	TRBJ2-7	TRBV28	.	CASRLGPEAGGDEQYF	TGTGCCAGCCGTCTAGGCCCTGAAGCGGGGGGGGACGAGCAGTACTTC
.	TRBJ2-4	TRBV28	.	CASSHLAIQYF	TGTGCCAGCAGCCATTTGGCAATTCAGTACTTC
.	TRBJ2-3	TRBV2	.	CASRTEITDTQYF	TGTGCCAGCCGGACAGAAATCACAGATACGCAGTATTTT
.	TRBJ1-5	TRBV28	.	CASSLSGTNQPQHF	TGTGCCAGCAGTTTATCAGGTACAAATCAGCCCCAGCATTTT
TRBD2	TRBJ2-1	TRBV6-6	.	CASSLAESPYYNEQFF	TGTGCCAGCAGTCTAGCGGAGTCCCCCTACTACAATGAGCAGTTCTTC
TRBD2	TRBJ2-7	TRBV7-8	.	CASSLVAGASGGFYEQYF	TGTGCCAGCAGCTTAGTCGCTGGGGCTAGCGGGGGTTTTTACGAGCAGTACTTC